This T cell receptor (beta chain) was recovered during a study of cytomegalovirus exposure and HLA in healthy donors. The PCR was carried out with 60 Vbeta primers and 13 Jbeta primers. In the authors' methods: About 10 million shared chains were among the roughly 80 million unique TCR beta chains that a later analysis counted. Here immunoSEQ multiplex PCR was the method, and the copy in TCRdb shows in-frame clones only, minus some. V, J and clone size derive from that table, while D and trimming were established from the DNA sequence. Among 69,000 or so clones listed, 60% to 85% were seen once. Regarding this clone: No antigen is known for it.

CDR3 length: 13 residues. Germline V gene data show CDR1 as SGDLS and CDR2 as YYNGEE. The ends were cut back, 7 bases at V and 1 base at J, with 11 bases in the middle. Study-level points and caveats: Rarity held for most TCR sequences, but there were some public TCRs that occurred in many donors. Reports indicated that the classifier achieved high specificity and sensitivity in diagnosing cytomegalovirus status.

The chain couples TRBV9 to TRBJ1-1; TRBD1 might be the D (5 bases). The TCR comes from a man between 18 and 29 years old in good health and CMV-seronegative. The sequenced material came from PBMCs. CDR3 residues: CASGWGRNTEAFF. The CDR3 bases are TGTGCCAGCGGCTGGGGCAGGAACACTGAAGCTTTCTTT.